This T cell receptor beta chain was identified in a study of human T cells and chemical hapten exposure. Study context: Women made up most patients, who had alopecia areata, totalis or universalis.

This clonotype was found a few times. MiXCR, run by TCRdb on the RACE reads, gives a single entry per CDR3 protein. In the table there are 85,000 to 100,000 distinct CDR3 sequences, more than 10% of which are singletons. Time point: pre-sensitization, week 0. Described treatment: therapeutic diphenylcyclopropenone sensitization with weekly scalp DPC. Specimen: whole blood, collected in connection with sensitization to the hapten diphenylcyclopropenone (DPC). The origin of this receptor is a woman aged 55-69 years with alopecia areata. Some clones in this sample may be carry-over from other donors' samples.

DNA of the CDR3: TGTGCCAGCAGCCCACTAGCGGGGGGTGGCACAGATACGCAGTATTTT. Its protein product is CASSPLAGGGTDTQYF. The V and J genes are TRBV2 and TRBJ2-3, with 12 bases that match TRBD2. CDR3 length: 16 residues. CDR1 SNHLY and CDR2 FYNNEI come from the germline V gene. Trimming removed 6 bases from V and 1 base from J; junction bases left unmatched: 5.